The rows below give T cell receptor beta chains drawn from one sample of a study of shared clonotypes between healthy human individuals. Using immunoSEQ multiplex PCR, the repertoire was profiled, and TCRdb retains in-frame clones only, with some absent. The sample shows approximately 2,300,000 clones, 85% to 95% of them seen only once. The specimen was naive CD4+ T cells from PBMCs. The origin of the receptors is a man younger than 35 in good health. Some clones in this sample may be carry-over from other donors' samples. Each CDR3 is given with its conserved first and last residue. D genes are given only for firm matches. Size is stated for part of the rows, as once, few or many counts, or as a class when the clone is expanded.

>TRBV9|-|TRBJ1-4|-
TGTGCCAGCAGCCCAAGCGGAGGGGCGCGCGAAAAACTGTTTTTT
CASSPSGGAREKLFF
>TRBV7-2|TRBD2|TRBJ2-7|-
TGTGCCAGCAGTTTAGGGGGACTAGCGGGAGTCGAGCAGTACTTC
CASSLGGLAGVEQYF
>TRBV6-5|-|TRBJ2-2|-
TGTGCCAGCAGTTACTCCGGGGGCGCGAGCACCGGGGAGCTGTTTTTT
CASSYSGGASTGELFF
>TRBV5-1|TRBD2|TRBJ2-1|-
TGCGCCAGCAGCGCCGAGACTAGCGGGAGGGCCCAGGATGAGCAGTTCTTC
CASSAETSGRAQDEQFF
>TRBV11-1|-|TRBJ2-3|-
TGTGCCAGCAGCCCCCACCGAAACACAGATACGCAGTATTTT
CASSPHRNTDTQYF
>TRBV10-3|-|TRBJ1-1|-
TGTGCCACCCGACCGGACCAGAACACTGAAGCTTTCTTT
CATRPDQNTEAFF
>TRBV14|-|TRBJ2-7|-
TGTGCCAGCAGCCAAGATCCACAGGGTTCCTACGAGCAGTACTTC
CASSQDPQGSYEQYF
>TRBV5-1|-|TRBJ1-1|-
TGCGCCAGCAGCCCGAGGGACATACAGGACACTGAAGCTTTCTTT
CASSPRDIQDTEAFF
>TRBV2|TRBD1|TRBJ1-2|-
TGTGCCAGCAGAGCGACAGGGGACTACACCTTC
CASRATGDYTF
>TRBV27|-|TRBJ2-3|-
TGTGCCAGCAGGCGGCTTTTGCAGGGGATAGATACGCAGTATTTT
CASRRLLQGIDTQYF
>TRBV28|TRBD1|TRBJ2-1|-
TGTGCCAGCAGGTTGCTCCAACCGGGACAGTACTACAATGAGCAGTTCTTC
CASRLLQPGQYYNEQFF
>TRBV19|-|TRBJ1-3|-
TGTGCCAGTAGAAGCAGTTTCTCTGGAAACACCATATATTTT
CASRSSFSGNTIYF
>TRBV27|-|TRBJ1-2|-
TGTGCCAGCAGTCCTCTATTCCCCTATGGCTACACCTTC
CASSPLFPYGYTF
>TRBV6-1|-|TRBJ2-2|-
TGTGCCAGCAGTGTCGGCTACACCGGGGAGCTGTTTTTT
CASSVGYTGELFF
>TRBV28|-|TRBJ2-7|-
TGTGCCAGCAGTCCCACCGGGACGGTCTTCGAGCAGTACTTC
CASSPTGTVFEQYF
>TRBV2|TRBD2|TRBJ2-2|-
TGTGCCAGCAGGTCGCTAGGCGGGAGCCTTCCCGGGGAGCTGTTTTTT
CASRSLGGSLPGELFF
>TRBV6-5|-|TRBJ1-1|-
TGTGCCAGCAGTTATACAGGCGGTATCACTGAAGCTTTCTTT
CASSYTGGITEAFF
>TRBV29-1|TRBD2|TRBJ2-1|once
TGCAGCGTTGAAGTGGGGGGACTAGCGGGATCCCCTCAGCTCTTC
CSVEVGGLAGSPQLF